Listed below are T cell receptor beta chains from one sample, sequenced in a study of T cells after yellow fever vaccination. TCRdb analysed the 5' RACE reads with MiXCR anew, one entry per CDR3 protein. The sample yields 620,000 or so distinct CDR3 sequences, 17% seen once. Sequencing used PBMCs, obtained 4 to 5 days after the first yellow fever vaccination. The receptors stem from a young man who received the YFV17D yellow fever vaccine. Each CDR3 is given with its conserved first and last residue. D genes are given only for firm matches. Where a row states a size, it is once, few, many or the class of an expanded clone; other rows omit it.

V	size	D	J	CDR3	DNA
TRBV12-5	few	TRBD1	TRBJ2-1	CASGPRQGNEQFF	TGTGCTAGTGGACCCCGACAGGGGAATGAGCAGTTCTTC
TRBV18	few	NA	TRBJ2-6	CASSLSLTGANVLTF	TGTGCCAGCTCACTCAGCCTGACTGGGGCCAACGTCCTGACTTTC
TRBV20-1	few	TRBD2	TRBJ2-5	CSARSGTSRQETQYF	TGCAGTGCTAGATCCGGGACTAGTCGTCAAGAGACCCAGTACTTC
TRBV24-1	once	NA	TRBJ2-2	CATQRGGTGELFF	TGTGCCACCCAAAGGGGAGGAACCGGGGAGCTGTTTTTT
TRBV4-1	once	TRBD2	TRBJ2-2	CASSRSGLADNTGELFF	TGCGCCAGCAGCCGATCGGGACTAGCCGACAACACCGGGGAGCTGTTTTTT
TRBV9	few	NA	TRBJ2-6	CASSVDGGRGANVLTF	TGTGCCAGCAGCGTAGACGGGGGGCGAGGGGCCAACGTCCTGACTTTC
TRBV3-1	NA	TRBD2	TRBJ2-3	CASSQGRLAGGTDTQYF	TGTGCCAGCAGCCAAGGGCGACTAGCGGGGGGCACAGATACGCAGTATTTT
TRBV7-2	few	NA	TRBJ2-1	CASSLVSGWYNEQFF	TGTGCCAGCAGCTTAGTCTCGGGCTGGTACAATGAGCAGTTCTTC
TRBV12-3/TRBV12-4	many	TRBD1	TRBJ1-2	CASEGAEGYTF	TGTGCCAGCGAGGGGGCTGAGGGCTACACCTTC
TRBV7-9	NA	TRBD2	TRBJ2-2	CASRSGGAIGELFF	TGTGCCAGCAGGAGCGGGGGGGCCATCGGGGAGCTGTTTTTT
TRBV4-1	NA	TRBD2	TRBJ2-1	CASSQRLSGGRYNEQFF	TGCGCCAGCAGCCAAAGGCTCAGCGGGGGCCGATACAATGAGCAGTTCTTC
TRBV4-2	few	NA	TRBJ2-5	CASSPRGGAWETQYF	TGTGCCAGCAGCCCCCGTGGGGGGGCGTGGGAGACCCAGTACTTC
TRBV7-2	NA	NA	TRBJ2-5	CASSFPLSLGETQYF	TGTGCCAGCAGCTTCCCACTTAGCCTAGGAGAGACCCAGTACTTC
TRBV5-6	few	NA	TRBJ1-6	CASSLRQPGSPLHF	TGTGCCAGCAGCTTGCGTCAGCCCGGCTCACCCCTCCACTTT
TRBV7-6	few	NA	TRBJ1-2	CASSLVPGAGYGYTF	TGTGCCAGCAGCTTAGTTCCAGGGGCAGGCTATGGCTACACCTTC
TRBV6-1	few	NA	TRBJ1-1	CASRERDFAEAFF	TGTGCCAGCAGGGAAAGGGACTTCGCTGAAGCTTTCTTT
TRBV9	few	TRBD1	TRBJ2-5	CASSVGQGGRAFQETQYF	TGTGCCAGCAGCGTAGGGCAAGGGGGCAGGGCGTTCCAAGAGACCCAGTACTTC
TRBV5-1	NA	TRBD2	TRBJ2-7	CASSLAVSAGSLGPYEQYF	TGCGCCAGCAGCTTGGCGGTTTCAGCGGGGAGCCTTGGTCCCTACGAGCAGTACTTC
TRBV20-1	few	NA	TRBJ2-4	CSATYLTEAKNIQYF	TGCAGTGCTACATACTTGACTGAAGCCAAAAACATTCAGTACTTC
TRBV7-6	few	TRBD2	TRBJ2-1	CASSLLSQRGGHEQFF	TGTGCCAGCAGCCTGCTCTCCCAGCGGGGGGGCCATGAGCAGTTCTTC
TRBV7-8	few	NA	TRBJ1-6	CASSSTPLTGRDSPLHF	TGTGCCAGCAGCTCCACCCCTCTTACAGGGCGGGATTCACCCCTCCACTTT
TRBV9	many	NA	TRBJ2-2	CASSVAYRGGELFF	TGTGCCAGCAGCGTAGCTTACCGGGGCGGGGAGCTGTTTTTT
TRBV5-4	NA	NA	TRBJ2-7	CASSSILLGESYEQYF	TGTGCCAGCAGCTCAATCCTCTTGGGGGAATCCTACGAGCAGTACTTC
TRBV18	NA	TRBD2	TRBJ2-2	CASSPPSQRGTGELFF	TGTGCCAGCTCACCACCATCCCAGCGGGGGACCGGGGAGCTGTTTTTT
TRBV6-1	few	NA	TRBJ1-5	CASSETWTNQPQHF	TGTGCCAGCAGTGAAACTTGGACTAATCAGCCCCAGCATTTT
TRBV6-1	NA	NA	TRBJ2-3	CSSTRVGGALTDTQYF	TGTTCCAGCACTAGGGTTGGAGGGGCCCTCACAGATACGCAGTATTTT
TRBV5-1	few	NA	TRBJ1-2	CASSPGQPGYGYTF	TGCGCCAGCAGCCCAGGACAGCCCGGGTATGGCTACACCTTC
TRBV5-1	many	NA	TRBJ2-3	CASSVGRSTDTQYF	TGCGCCAGCAGCGTAGGGCGGAGCACAGATACGCAGTATTTT
TRBV7-3	NA	NA	TRBJ1-2	CASSPVGGPDYGYTF	TGTGCCAGCAGCCCTGTCGGTGGGCCAGACTATGGCTACACCTTC
TRBV6-1	NA	NA	TRBJ1-1	CASTRDPLNTEAFF	TGTGCCAGCACACGGGATCCTCTAAACACTGAAGCTTTCTTT
TRBV5-1	once	TRBD2	TRBJ2-1	CASSPRVAGFYNEQFF	TGCGCCAGCAGCCCTCGGGTAGCGGGATTCTACAATGAGCAGTTCTTC
TRBV5-1	many	TRBD2	TRBJ2-3	CASSLEAGGSTDTQYF	TGCGCCAGCAGCTTGGAAGCGGGGGGTAGCACAGATACGCAGTATTTT
TRBV4-1	NA	NA	TRBJ1-6	CASSLQGINYNSPLHF	TGCGCCAGCAGCCTACAGGGAATTAACTATAATTCACCCCTCCACTTT
TRBV27	NA	TRBD2	TRBJ2-3	CASSGARTSGGTDTQYF	TGTGCCAGCAGTGGAGCAAGGACTAGCGGGGGTACAGATACGCAGTATTTT
TRBV15	few	NA	TRBJ2-1	CATSREGREQFF	TGTGCCACCAGCAGAGAGGGACGCGAGCAGTTCTTC
TRBV20-1	NA	NA	TRBJ1-5	CSASGERAKQPQHF	TGCAGTGCTAGTGGAGAGAGAGCTAAACAGCCCCAGCATTTT
TRBV5-4	NA	TRBD2	TRBJ2-5	CASSSGGLAAIQETQYF	TGTGCCAGCAGCTCCGGGGGACTAGCGGCAATACAAGAGACCCAGTACTTC
TRBV15	few	TRBD2	TRBJ2-4	CATSRGTSGGAGNIQYF	TGTGCCACCAGCAGAGGGACTAGCGGGGGGGCCGGGAACATTCAGTACTTC
TRBV28	few	NA	TRBJ2-1	CASSHPGPYNEQFF	TGTGCCAGCAGCCATCCCGGGCCATACAATGAGCAGTTCTTC
TRBV7-2	many	NA	TRBJ2-1	CASSETRFNEQFF	TGTGCCAGCAGCGAAACTAGATTCAATGAGCAGTTCTTC
TRBV12-3/TRBV12-4	NA	TRBD1	TRBJ1-5	CASSSQGLWAPQHF	TGTGCCAGCAGTTCACAGGGGTTATGGGCGCCCCAGCATTTT
TRBV19	NA	NA	TRBJ2-5	CASSILNAQETQYF	TGTGCCAGTAGTATATTGAACGCTCAAGAGACCCAGTACTTC
TRBV19	NA	NA	TRBJ1-6	CASSPSGRGDSPLHF	TGTGCCAGTAGTCCCTCCGGACGGGGAGATTCACCCCTCCACTTT
TRBV3-1	few	TRBD1	TRBJ2-5	CASSPGTGGLETQYF	TGTGCCAGCAGCCCCGGGACAGGGGGCTTGGAGACCCAGTACTTC
TRBV28	NA	TRBD1	TRBJ2-3	CASSRDRVAQYF	TGTGCCAGCAGCCGGGACAGGGTGGCACAGTATTTT
TRBV7-6	NA	NA	TRBJ2-1	CASSNRLGGANNEQFF	TGTGCCAGCAGCAACCGACTAGGAGGGGCTAACAATGAGCAGTTCTTC
TRBV4-2	few	TRBD1	TRBJ2-1	CASSQDNDRGVNEQFF	TGTGCCAGCAGCCAAGATAACGACAGGGGGGTCAATGAGCAGTTCTTC
TRBV27	few	NA	TRBJ1-5	CASSYDGTNQPQHF	TGTGCCAGCAGTTATGACGGGACAAATCAGCCCCAGCATTTT
TRBV6-5	NA	NA	TRBJ1-1	CASSYRLWNTEAFF	TGTGCCAGCAGTTATAGGCTCTGGAACACTGAAGCTTTCTTT
TRBV9	few	NA	TRBJ1-4	CASSVTGNEKLFF	TGTGCCAGCAGCGTCACAGGGAATGAAAAACTGTTTTTT
TRBV9	few	NA	TRBJ1-1	CASSVSFRQQAFF	TGTGCCAGCAGCGTAAGTTTCCGGCAGCAAGCTTTCTTT
TRBV6-5	few	NA	TRBJ1-5	CASSYSDTDQPQHF	TGTGCCAGCAGTTACTCTGACACTGATCAGCCCCAGCATTTT
TRBV4-3	few	NA	TRBJ1-2	CASSHSGQVDYTF	TGCGCCAGCAGCCACTCGGGGCAAGTTGACTACACCTTC
TRBV24-1	NA	NA	TRBJ2-1	CATSDTLDRYNEQFF	TGTGCCACCAGTGATACATTAGACAGGTACAATGAGCAGTTCTTC
TRBV20-1	NA	NA	TRBJ1-5	CSARKGQPQHF	TGCAGTGCTAGAAAAGGCCAGCCCCAGCATTTT
TRBV20-1	few	NA	TRBJ2-5	CSARDRLALQTQYF	TGCAGTGCTAGAGATCGGCTAGCATTACAGACCCAGTACTTC
TRBV25-1	few	TRBD1	TRBJ2-1	CASSDDRARNINEQFF	TGTGCCAGCAGTGACGACAGGGCCCGAAACATCAATGAGCAGTTCTTC
TRBV20-1	NA	TRBD1	TRBJ1-1	CSGRQGGNTEAFF	TGCAGTGGCAGACAGGGGGGGAACACTGAAGCTTTCTTT
TRBV5-1	many	NA	TRBJ2-1	CASSLTRNEQFF	TGCGCCAGCAGCTTGACTAGGAATGAGCAGTTCTTC